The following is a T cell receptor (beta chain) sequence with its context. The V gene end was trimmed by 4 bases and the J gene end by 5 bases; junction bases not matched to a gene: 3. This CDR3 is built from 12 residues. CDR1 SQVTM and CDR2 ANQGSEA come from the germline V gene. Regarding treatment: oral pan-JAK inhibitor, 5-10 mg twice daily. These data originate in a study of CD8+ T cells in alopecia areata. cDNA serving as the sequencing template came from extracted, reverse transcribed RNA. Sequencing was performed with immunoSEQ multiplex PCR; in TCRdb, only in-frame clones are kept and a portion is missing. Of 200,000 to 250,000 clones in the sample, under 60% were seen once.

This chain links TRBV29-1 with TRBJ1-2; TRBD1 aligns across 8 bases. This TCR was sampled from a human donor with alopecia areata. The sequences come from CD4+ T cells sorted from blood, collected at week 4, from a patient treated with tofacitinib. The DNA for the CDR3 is TGCAGCGTTGGGGACAGGAGTTATGGCTACACCTTC. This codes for CSVGDRSYGYTF.